The next 31 T cell receptor beta chains were all read from a single sample in a study of CD4 T cells in relation to SARS-CoV-2 and coronaviruses. Clones were sequenced by immunoSEQ multiplex PCR, and TCRdb holds only the in-frame ones, with some missing. The sample carries some 42,000 clones, around nine tenths recorded once. Material for sequencing was memory CD4+ T cells from PBMCs. The receptor source for this set is an adult with COVID-19.

This chain uses TRBV7-6 with TRBJ2-7; 9 bases are shared with TRBD1. The CDR3 spans 14 residues. Per the germline V gene, CDR1 is SGHVS and CDR2 is FNYEAQ. V shed 6 bases, J shed 6 bases, and the junction held 9 bases outside the gene matches. CDR3: CASRPGTGSLEQYF. CDR3 nucleotide sequence: TGTGCCAGCAGACCCGGGACAGGGTCTCTCGAGCAGTACTTC.

J is TRBJ2-4 and V is TRBV28; 7 nucleotides line up with TRBD1. Germline V gives CDR1 MDHEN, CDR2 SYDVKM. CDR3 length: 15 residues. The ends lost 5 bases at V and 3 bases at J; junction bases unmatched: 7. CDR3 loop: CASSALGTVKNIQYF. Here the CDR3 DNA reads TGTGCCAGCAGTGCCCTGGGGACAGTCAAAAACATTCAGTACTTC.

J is TRBJ2-6 and V is TRBV30; tentative D call: TRBD2 (7 bases). Trimming removed 7 bases from V and 2 bases from J, with 12 bases in between. The CDR3 runs to 14 residues. The germline CDR1 and CDR2 sequences are GTSNPN and SVGIG (reference sequence). CDR3 nucleotide sequence: TGTGCCTTGGGGGGGGGCGCTGGGGCCAACGTCCTGACTTTC. It specifies CALGGGAGANVLTF.

To note about this clone: Other DNA sequences from this sample encode an identical CDR3 as well. The rearrangement uses TRBV11-3 and TRBJ2-7, with D possibly being TRBD1 (6 bases). V was cut by 1 base and J by 3 bases, with 13 bases left in between. This CDR3 region has 15 residues. Germline loops: CDR1 SGHNT, CDR2 YENEEA. This CDR3 is CASSLGGRGGYEQYF. The CDR3 region has the DNA TGTGCCAGCAGCTTAGGGGGCAGAGGGGGCTACGAGCAGTACTTC.

The CDR3 region is CATSRDGGRRETQYF. The CDR3 DNA is TGTGCCACCAGCAGAGATGGTGGCAGACGGGAGACCCAGTACTTC. The rearrangement links TRBV15 to TRBJ2-5; D not certain. V dropped 0 bases and J dropped 5 bases, with 13 bases sitting between them. The CDR3 is made up of 15 amino acids. Germline CDR1 and CDR2: LNHNV and YYDKDF (reference sequence). Filled out from reference TRBV15 and TRBJ2-5, the complete variable domain reads DAMVIQNPRYQVTQFGKPVTLSCSQTLNHNVMYWYQQKSSQAPKLLFHYYDKDFNNEADTPDNFQSRRPNTSFCFLDIRSPGLGDTAMYLCATSRDGGRRETQYFGPGTRLLVL.

The V gene is TRBV5-8, the J gene TRBJ1-2; D is uncertain. The length of the CDR3 is 12 residues. The germline V and J ends were trimmed by 2 bases and 8 bases, with 10 bases remaining between them. The germline gives CDR1 SGHTS, CDR2 YDEGEE. The CDR3 sequence is CASSLRWKGYTF. DNA of the CDR3: TGTGCCAGCAGCTTAAGGTGGAAAGGCTACACCTTC.

This chain uses TRBV6-5 with TRBJ1-2, with D uncertain. Germline CDR1 MNHEY, CDR2 SVGAGI. The CDR3 consists of 13 residues. Trimming shortened V by 6 bases and J by 2 bases, and 10 bases separated the two germline ends. CDR3 loop: CASSPGSNYGYTF. The CDR3 DNA follows: TGTGCCAGCAGCCCCGGGTCGAACTATGGCTACACCTTC.

The chain combines TRBV19 with TRBJ2-1; D gene unclear. Trimming pared 5 bases from V and 0 bases from J, leaving 17 bases between. There are 17 residues in the CDR3. The V gene's germline CDR1 is LNHDA and CDR2 SQIVND (reference sequence). CDR3 nucleotides: TGTGCCAGTAGTTCGACTGGCCAGCTGAGCTCCTACAATGAGCAGTTCTTC. Protein product: CASSSTGQLSSYNEQFF.

The V call is TRBV7-8, the J call TRBJ1-5; TRBD1 is a possible D gene (6 bases). Germline V gene lookup returns CDR1 SGHVS and CDR2 FQNEAQ. The CDR3 is 12 residues long. Trimming left V 5 bases short and J 12 bases short, with 14 bases between. This chain's CDR3 is CASSHPGGHQHF. The CDR3 DNA sequence: TGTGCCAGCAGCCACCCCGGGGGACACCAGCATTTT.

Here the CDR3 DNA reads TGTGCCAGCAGCAGGACTAGCGGGCGGGCAGAGACCCAGTACTTC. It codes for CASSRTSGRAETQYF. The chain combines TRBV5-4 with TRBJ2-5; 11 bases match TRBD2. Germline CDR1 is SGHNT and CDR2 is YYREEE (reference sequence). The CDR3 spans 15 residues. With V trimmed by 4 bases and J by 4 bases, 6 bases remained unmatched.

J is TRBJ2-3 and V is TRBV5-1; TRBD1 or TRBD2 may be the D gene (5 bases each). Germline V lookup: CDR1 SGHRS, CDR2 YFSETQ. The V end lost 3 bases, the J end lost 5 bases, and 13 bases lay between the germline ends. The CDR3 contains 14 residues. The CDR3 DNA reads TGCGCCAGCAGCTCCCGGGGCCGCGGAGATACGCAGTATTTT. It codes for CASSSRGRGDTQYF.

This clone was observed a single time. The CDR3 sequence is CASSVTSNQGAGAFF. For the CDR3, the DNA is TGTGCCAGCAGCGTAACCAGTAATCAGGGGGCAGGAGCTTTCTTT. This chain links TRBV9 with TRBJ1-1; 8 bases line up with TRBD1. CDR1 and CDR2 from the germline V gene are SGDLS and YYNGEE. The CDR3 runs 15 residues. The V gene end was trimmed by 1 base and the J gene end by 10 bases; junction bases not matched to a gene: 12.

In nucleotides, the CDR3 is TGTGCCAGCAGCCCCCCCGGCAGGGGTTGGAACACTGAAGCTTTCTTT. This sequence encodes CASSPPGRGWNTEAFF. V gene TRBV5-8 combines with J gene TRBJ1-1; D perhaps matches TRBD1 (6 bases). V was pared by 4 bases and J by 1 base, with 17 bases between. CDR3 length equals 16 residues. Per the germline V gene, CDR1 is SGHTS and CDR2 is YDEGEE.

V gene TRBV27 combines with J gene TRBJ1-5; D possibly corresponds to TRBD1 (5 bases). In germline, CDR1 is MNHEY, CDR2 SMNVEV (reference sequence). V lost 3 bases, J lost 0 bases, and 9 bases lay in between. CDR3 length equals 15 residues. CDR3 amino acids: CASSLGLNSNQPQHF. CDR3 nucleotides: TGTGCCAGCAGTTTGGGACTGAATAGCAATCAGCCCCAGCATTTT.

The CDR3 sequence is CASGVSKGGANVLTF. As DNA, the CDR3 is TGTGCCAGTGGGGTCAGTAAGGGTGGGGCCAACGTCCTGACTTTC. The J gene is TRBJ2-6, the V gene TRBV19; D is undetermined. The CDR3 has 15 amino acids. Trimming shortened V by 8 bases and J by 3 bases, and 14 bases separated the two germline ends. CDR1 is LNHDA, CDR2 SQIVND, per germline (reference sequence).

The CDR3: CASSYDQGWGYTF. CDR3 coding DNA: TGTGCCAGCAGTTACGACCAGGGATGGGGCTACACCTTC. The genes are TRBV6-2 or TRBV6-3 and TRBJ1-2; weak D call: TRBD1 (5 bases). Germline V CDR1 and CDR2: MNHEY, SVGEGT. Trimming took off 2 bases at V and 8 bases at J, with 12 bases between the two ends. The length of the CDR3 is 13 residues.

The chain couples TRBV11-2 to TRBJ1-1; the D gene is possibly TRBD1 (6 bases). V gave up 3 bases and J gave up 4 bases, with 12 bases separating them. The germline CDR1 and CDR2 sequences are SGHAT and FQNNGV. This CDR3 has 14 amino acids. The CDR3 reads CASSLPTGSTEAFF. CDR3 nucleotide sequence: TGTGCCAGCAGCTTGCCGACAGGAAGCACTGAAGCTTTCTTT.

The chain employs TRBV11-2 and TRBJ2-1, with 13 bases lining up with TRBD2. J was trimmed by 8 bases and V by 2 bases; bases with no gene match: 15. Looked up from germline, CDR1 is SGHAT and CDR2 is FQNNGV. The CDR3 runs 19 residues. CDR3 bases: TGTGCCAGCAGCTTATCTCAACTAGCGGGGGGGAGTCTCGGCGATGAGCAGTTCTTC. It yields the protein CASSLSQLAGGSLGDEQFF. Combining the CDR3 with reference TRBV11-2 and TRBJ2-1 gives the whole variable domain EAGVAQSPRYKIIEKRQSVAFWCNPISGHATLYWYQQILGQGPKLLIQFQNNGVVDDSQLPKDRFSAERLKGVDSTLKIQPAKLEDSAVYLCASSLSQLAGGSLGDEQFFGPGTRLTVL.

The DNA of the CDR3 is TGTGCCAGCAGCTCCTTAACGGGGAACATTCAGTACTTC. Its translation is CASSSLTGNIQYF. This chain links TRBV11-2 with TRBJ2-4, with D perhaps matching TRBD2 (5 bases). Per germline, CDR1 SGHAT and CDR2 FQNNGV. The V gene lost 4 bases and the J gene lost 7 bases, with 11 bases spanning the gap. The CDR3 has 13 amino acids.

V gene TRBV11-3 combines with J gene TRBJ1-1; D not resolved. V shed 8 bases and J shed 1 base, with 14 bases lying between them. Germline lookup yields CDR1 SGHNT and CDR2 YENEEA. The CDR3 length is 14 residues. The CDR3 region is CASGASSWNTEAFF. CDR3 in DNA: TGTGCCAGCGGAGCGAGTAGTTGGAACACTGAAGCTTTCTTT.

This clone was seen more than once but under ten times. V is TRBV20-1 and J is TRBJ2-7; D uncertain. The CDR3 is 10 amino acids. The germline V gene encodes CDR1 DFQATT and CDR2 SNEGSKA (reference sequence). Trimming shortened V by 1 base and J by 6 bases, and 4 bases separated the two germline ends. CDR3 region: CSARGSEQYF. CDR3 coding DNA: TGCAGTGCTAGAGGAAGCGAGCAGTACTTC.

The rearrangement joins TRBV29-1 to TRBJ2-3; D call uncertain. Germline V gene sequence: CDR1 SQVTM, CDR2 ANQGSEA. This CDR3 has 12 residues. The ends were cut back, 8 bases at V and 2 bases at J, with 11 bases in the middle. The CDR3 spells CSCREFTDTQYF. The CDR3 DNA reads as TGCAGCTGTCGAGAGTTCACAGATACGCAGTATTTT.

This sequence joins TRBV25-1 and TRBJ1-6, with 7 nucleotides matching TRBD1. The CDR3 loop spans 14 amino acids. The V and J ends lost 7 bases and 6 bases, in that order; junction bases with no gene match: 6. From germline, CDR1 is MGHDK and CDR2 SYGVNS. CDR3 in DNA: TGTGCCAGCACCCGAGACAGGGTTAATTCACCCCTCCACTTT. Residues: CASTRDRVNSPLHF.

This clone was detected a few times. The rearrangement links TRBV15 to TRBJ2-5, with D possibly matching TRBD1 (6 bases). Germline-derived CDR1 and CDR2 are LNHNV and YYDKDF (reference sequence). There are 14 residues in the CDR3. Trimming shortened V by 3 bases and J by 6 bases, and 14 bases separated the two germline ends. The chain's CDR3 is CATSSWQGLQTQYF. Here the CDR3 DNA reads TGTGCCACCAGCAGCTGGCAGGGGTTGCAGACCCAGTACTTC.

The chain links TRBV11-3 to TRBJ2-5, with a possible D match to TRBD2 (7 bases). The length of the CDR3 is 14 residues. V lost 5 bases, J lost 4 bases, and 14 bases lay in between. Germline CDR1 SGHNT, CDR2 YENEEA. CDR3 bases: TGTGCCAGCAGCCTAAACGGGGGGCTAGAGACCCAGTACTTC. Amino acids: CASSLNGGLETQYF.

The chain uses TRBV18 and TRBJ1-4, with D perhaps matching TRBD1 (5 bases). Trimming took off 4 bases at V and 7 bases at J, with 10 bases between the two ends. Germline values: CDR1 KGHSH, CDR2 LQKENI. The CDR3 sequence is 13 residues long. CDR3 amino acids: CASSLQGSEKLFF. CDR3 DNA: TGTGCCAGCTCACTTCAGGGTTCTGAAAAACTGTTTTTT. Variable domain in full (rest from reference TRBV18 and TRBJ1-4): NAGVMQNPRHLVRRRGQEARLRCSPMKGHSHVYWYRQLPEEGLKFMVYLQKENIIDESGMPKERFSAEFPKEGPSILRIQQVVRGDSAAYFCASSLQGSEKLFFGSGTQLSVL.

This chain connects TRBV19 to TRBJ2-7, with D perhaps matching TRBD1 or TRBD2 (5 bases each). The V end lost 6 bases, the J end lost 0 bases, and 12 bases lay between the germline ends. CDR1 LNHDA and CDR2 SQIVND come from the germline V gene (reference sequence). The CDR3 is made up of 14 amino acids. The CDR3 protein is CASRRSGTSYEQYF. The CDR3, as DNA: TGTGCCAGTAGACGATCAGGGACCTCCTACGAGCAGTACTTC.

The chain couples TRBV11-2 to TRBJ2-3; unclear D gene. The V gene lost 4 bases and the J gene lost 5 bases, with 13 bases spanning the gap. The germline V gene has CDR1 SGHAT and CDR2 FQNNGV. The CDR3 is 14 amino acids. The CDR3 nucleotides read TGTGCCAGCAGCTCACGGATTTTAGGAGATACGCAGTATTTT. This gives the protein CASSSRILGDTQYF.

In the case of this clone: Other nucleotide sequences from this sample produce the same CDR3. The chain carries TRBV9 and TRBJ1-1; D not certain. The CDR3 length is 13 residues. Trimming shortened V by 0 bases and J by 2 bases, and 5 bases separated the two germline ends. The germline V gene encodes CDR1 SGDLS and CDR2 YYNGEE. The CDR3 nucleotides read TGTGCCAGCAGCGTAGGTTCTAACACTGAAGCTTTCTTT. Protein product: CASSVGSNTEAFF.

The chain couples TRBV5-6 to TRBJ1-3; D unresolved. The CDR3 totals 15 residues. The germline V and J ends were trimmed by 0 bases and 4 bases, with 11 bases remaining between them. CDR1 SGHDT and CDR2 YYEEEE come from the germline V gene. The CDR3 DNA sequence: TGTGCCAGCAGCTTGGTCGGGAAGGACGGAAACACCATATATTTT. It is translated as CASSLVGKDGNTIYF.

The chain links TRBV5-1 to TRBJ2-7; D remains unclear. The CDR3 runs 14 residues. CDR1 is SGHRS, CDR2 YFSETQ, per germline. The V gene lost 2 bases and the J gene lost 3 bases, with 12 bases spanning the gap. CDR3 bases: TGCGCCAGCAGCTTATCGGCAGAGAACTACGAGCAGTACTTC. Translated, it gives CASSLSAENYEQYF. Looking up the rest from reference TRBV5-1 and TRBJ2-7 gives the full variable domain: KAGVTQTPRYLIKTRGQQVTLSCSPISGHRSVSWYQQTPGQGLQFLFEYFSETQRNKGNFPGRFSGRQFSNSRSEMNVSTLELGDSALYLCASSLSAENYEQYFGPGTRLTVT.